The next 30 T cell receptor beta chains were all read from a single sample in a study of human versus mouse CDR3 diversity and MHC coevolution. Clones were read by immunoSEQ multiplex PCR, and TCRdb kept only the in-frame ones, dropping some. In the table there are around 74,000 clones, 92% of which are singletons. Input material: naive CD4+ T cells from blood. As to subset: CD45RO-negative CD62L-positive naive CD4 T cells. The receptors shown here come from a person aged 30-69 years in good health.

The chain combines TRBV30 with TRBJ1-3; weak D call: TRBD1 (5 bases). Between the trimmed V and J ends, which lost 0 bases and 0 bases, there was a span of 21 bases. The germline gives CDR1 GTSNPN, CDR2 SVGIG (reference sequence). The CDR3 totals 19 residues. The CDR3 protein is CAWSVSRSIGVSSGNTIYF. The CDR3 bases are TGTGCCTGGAGTGTTTCTCGGTCGATAGGGGTGAGCTCTGGAAACACCATATATTTT.

This sequence joins TRBV19 and TRBJ2-1; 9 bases map to TRBD1. J was trimmed by 5 bases and V by 6 bases; bases with no gene match: 5. CDR3 length: 14 residues. The germline gives CDR1 LNHDA, CDR2 SQIVND (reference sequence). The CDR3 reads CASRGQGRNNEQFF. The DNA of the CDR3 is TGTGCCAGTAGGGGACAGGGAAGGAACAATGAGCAGTTCTTC.

The V call is TRBV6-6, the J call TRBJ2-5; D perhaps matches TRBD2 (5 bases). V lost 2 bases to trimming and J lost 5 bases, with 12 bases between them. Looked up from germline, CDR1 is MNHNY and CDR2 is SVGAGI (reference sequence). The CDR3 is 14 amino acids. The chain's CDR3 is CASSYLLGMETQYF. CDR3 bases: TGTGCCAGCAGTTACCTCCTCGGGATGGAGACCCAGTACTTC.

The chain recombines TRBV9 with TRBJ2-1, with TRBD2 identical over 11 bases. Germline trimming cut 7 bases from V and 0 bases from J; bases unmatched to any gene: 12. CDR1 is SGDLS and CDR2 is YYNGEE in the germline V gene. CDR3 length: 18 amino acids. The CDR3 here is CASSVAATSGSSYNEQFF. CDR3 sequence (DNA): TGTGCCAGCTCCGTAGCGGCTACTAGCGGGAGCTCCTACAATGAGCAGTTCTTC.

J is TRBJ2-3 and V is TRBV14, with D unclear. The CDR3 totals 13 residues. Trimming shortened V by 1 base and J by 5 bases, and 7 bases separated the two germline ends. Germline V gene data show CDR1 as SGHDN and CDR2 as FVKESK. CDR3 sequence reads: CASSQARGDTQYF. The CDR3 DNA reads as TGTGCCAGCAGCCAAGCCCGCGGAGATACGCAGTATTTT.

This chain connects TRBV28 to TRBJ1-1; D may be TRBD1 (6 bases). Per the germline V gene, CDR1 is MDHEN and CDR2 is SYDVKM. The V end lost 5 bases, the J end lost 4 bases, and 14 bases lay between the germline ends. The CDR3 is 14 residues long. Here the CDR3 reads CASSAGTHLTEAFF. CDR3 coding DNA: TGTGCCAGCAGTGCCGGGACACACCTCACTGAAGCTTTCTTT.

This sequence joins TRBV6-1 and TRBJ1-1, with D perhaps TRBD1 (6 bases). CDR1 and CDR2 (germline): MNHNS, SASEGT. The CDR3 is 14 amino acids. Trimming removed 5 bases from V and 0 bases from J, with 10 bases in between. CDR3 protein: CASSSRTVNTEAFF. CDR3 coding DNA: TGTGCCAGCAGTTCCCGGACAGTGAACACTGAAGCTTTCTTT.

This chain links TRBV6-5 with TRBJ1-2, with TRBD1 matching 7 bases. Trimming took 6 bases from V and 4 from J; bases not matched to a gene: 8. This CDR3 has 14 residues. Per germline, CDR1 MNHEY and CDR2 SVGAGI. This CDR3 reads CASRPGGGGYGYTF. The CDR3 bases are TGTGCCAGCAGACCCGGAGGGGGCGGCTATGGCTACACCTTC.

V is TRBV7-9 and J is TRBJ2-1; D possibly corresponds to TRBD2 (7 bases). CDR1 is SEHNR, CDR2 FQNEAQ, per germline (reference sequence). There are 14 residues in the CDR3. Trimming took off 3 bases at V and 4 bases at J, with 10 bases between the two ends. This CDR3 reads CASSFGGLYNEQFF. In nucleotides, the CDR3 is TGTGCCAGCAGCTTCGGGGGGCTATACAATGAGCAGTTCTTC.

This chain links TRBV7-2 with TRBJ1-1; TRBD1 might be the D (5 bases). Per germline, CDR1 SGHTA and CDR2 FQGNSA. Trimming left V 6 bases short and J 6 bases short, with 17 bases between. The CDR3 spans 14 residues. CDR3 in amino acids: CASRTTGSGSEAFF. CDR3 in DNA: TGTGCCAGCAGAACCACAGGAAGCGGGTCTGAAGCTTTCTTT.

The count of this clone is one. V usage is TRBV28 and J usage is TRBJ1-2, with TRBD1 identical over 9 bases. The trim removed 6 bases at V and 7 bases at J, leaving 9 bases unmatched. Germline CDR1 and CDR2: MDHEN and SYDVKM. This CDR3 comprises 14 residues. This chain's CDR3 is CASSSPGTGLGYTF. CDR3 bases: TGTGCCAGCAGCTCCCCCGGGACAGGGCTTGGCTACACCTTC.

The genes are TRBV18 and TRBJ2-3; 13 nucleotides agree with TRBD2. Trimming took 3 bases from V and 4 from J; bases not matched to a gene: 4. CDR1 is KGHSH, CDR2 LQKENI, per germline. The CDR3 is made up of 16 amino acids. CDR3 residues: CASSPGTSGVSDTQYF. The CDR3 nucleotides are TGTGCCAGCTCACCCGGGACTAGCGGGGTCTCAGATACGCAGTATTTT.

This sequence joins TRBV27 and TRBJ2-5, with TRBD2 identical over 8 bases. With the DNA end fitting TRBJ2-7 better, the J assignment may be wrong. The CDR3 sequence is 14 residues long. The germline V gene encodes CDR1 MNHEY and CDR2 SMNVEV (reference sequence). The CDR3 DNA sequence: TGTGCCAGCAGGCGAGCGGGAGACTCTGGCGAGCAGTACTTC. This translates into CASRRAGDSGEQYF.

This chain uses TRBV5-1 with TRBJ2-7; 8 nucleotides match TRBD2. The CDR3 runs to 14 residues. The trim removed 4 bases at V and 4 bases at J, leaving 7 bases unmatched. In germline, CDR1 is SGHRS, CDR2 YFSETQ. CDR3 nucleotides: TGCGCCAGCAGCCCGCGGGGGGAAGGGTACGAGCAGTACTTC. It specifies CASSPRGEGYEQYF.

In this sample, this clone turned up once. CDR3 DNA sequence: TGTGCCAGTAGTATTTTGCCAGGGGAGACCTACGAGCAGTACTTC. Protein sequence: CASSILPGETYEQYF. V usage is TRBV19 and J usage is TRBJ2-7, with TRBD1 as a possible D gene (6 bases). Germline assignment: CDR1 LNHDA and CDR2 SQIVND (reference sequence). The CDR3 runs to 15 residues. The V gene lost 3 bases and the J gene lost 2 bases, with 14 bases spanning the gap.

This clone turned up a few times. This sequence joins TRBV19 and TRBJ1-2, with 7 bases identical to TRBD1. The trim removed 4 bases at V and 4 bases at J, leaving 6 bases unmatched. Germline assignment: CDR1 LNHDA and CDR2 SQIVND (reference sequence). The CDR3 runs 14 residues. This CDR3 is CASSREQGLYGYTF. Written as DNA, the CDR3 is TGTGCCAGTAGTAGGGAACAGGGGCTCTATGGCTACACCTTC.

This chain connects TRBV7-9 to TRBJ2-3; D possibly corresponds to TRBD1 (6 bases). This CDR3 contains 12 residues. The V and J ends lost 5 bases and 5 bases respectively, with 8 bases between them. Germline V gives CDR1 SEHNR, CDR2 FQNEAQ (reference sequence). CDR3 protein: CASSPQGDTQYF. DNA for the CDR3: TGTGCCAGCAGCCCACAGGGAGATACGCAGTATTTT. Supplemented by reference TRBV7-9 and TRBJ2-3, the full variable domain reads DTGVSQNPRHKITKRGQNVTFRCDPISEHNRLYWYRQTLGQGPEFLTYFQNEAQLEKSRLLSDRFSAERPKGSFSTLEIQRTEQGDSAMYLCASSPQGDTQYFGPGTRLTVL.

The V call is TRBV7-9, the J call TRBJ2-5, with 10 nucleotides matching TRBD2. Germline V gene lookup returns CDR1 SEHNR and CDR2 FQNEAQ (reference sequence). CDR3 length: 15 amino acids. Losses at the gene ends were 2 bases for V and 6 bases for J; bases not matched to a gene: 6. The CDR3 loop is CASSLPAGGPKTQYF. In nucleotides, the CDR3 is TGTGCCAGCAGCTTACCAGCGGGGGGGCCGAAGACCCAGTACTTC.

The chain couples TRBV5-4 to TRBJ1-1, with 9 bases matching TRBD1. Germline V gives CDR1 SGHNT, CDR2 YYREEE (reference sequence). The trim removed 3 bases at V and 1 base at J, leaving 4 bases unmatched. The CDR3 totals 15 residues. Here the CDR3 reads CASSSEGQGNTEAFF. CDR3 nucleotide sequence: TGTGCCAGCAGCTCGGAGGGACAGGGGAACACTGAAGCTTTCTTT. Based on the CDR3 plus reference TRBV5-4 and TRBJ1-1, the full variable domain is ETGVTQSPTHLIKTRGQQVTLRCSSQSGHNTVSWYQQALGQGPQFIFQYYREEENGRGNFPPRFSGLQFPNYSSELNVNALELDDSALYLCASSSEGQGNTEAFFGQGTRLTVV.

V usage is TRBV5-1 and J usage is TRBJ1-3; no definite D call. Germline V gene data show CDR1 as SGHRS and CDR2 as YFSETQ. V gave up 4 bases and J gave up 4 bases, with 15 bases separating them. This CDR3 comprises 15 residues. The CDR3 protein is CASSPGGESGNTIYF. CDR3 nucleotides: TGCGCCAGCAGCCCAGGAGGCGAATCGGGAAACACCATATATTTT.

This chain links TRBV2 with TRBJ1-5; 9 nucleotides agree with TRBD1. V lost 4 bases to trimming and J lost 2 bases; unmatched junction nucleotides: 0. This CDR3 contains 14 residues. Germline CDR1 reads SNHLY; CDR2 reads FYNNEI. The CDR3 DNA follows: TGTGCCAGCAGTGGGGACAGGGGCAATCAGCCCCAGCATTTT. Encoded protein: CASSGDRGNQPQHF.

This clone was detected only once. This chain connects TRBV7-9 to TRBJ1-1, with a possible D match to TRBD1 (6 bases). CDR1 is SEHNR, CDR2 FQNEAQ, per germline (reference sequence). The CDR3 consists of 14 residues. With 5 bases removed from V and 1 base from J, the gap between germline ends came to 11 bases. This CDR3 reads CASSAKTGNTEAFF. In DNA, the CDR3 is TGTGCCAGCAGCGCAAAGACAGGGAACACTGAAGCTTTCTTT.

The V and J genes are TRBV2 and TRBJ1-5; 9 bases fit TRBD1. The CDR3 covers 14 residues. V gave up 8 bases and J gave up 1 base; unmatched junction bases: 3. CDR1 SNHLY and CDR2 FYNNEI come from the germline V gene. DNA for the CDR3: TGTGCCAGCGACAGGGGGGAAAGCAATCAGCCCCAGCATTTT. This gives the protein CASDRGESNQPQHF.

V is TRBV5-1 and J is TRBJ2-1; 10 bases line up with TRBD2. The CDR3 has 15 residues. The ends lost 0 bases at V and 9 bases at J; junction bases unmatched: 6. From germline, CDR1 is SGHRS and CDR2 YFSETQ. The CDR3 DNA is TGCGCCAGCAGCTTGGAAGGGACTAGCGTCCGTGAGCAGTTCTTC. The encoded protein is CASSLEGTSVREQFF.

In this sample, this clone turned up once. The chain joins TRBV28 to TRBJ1-1, with 7 bases lining up with TRBD1. Germline CDR1 and CDR2: MDHEN and SYDVKM. The J segment lost 7 bases and the V segment lost 5 bases, leaving 10 bases of the junction unmatched. This CDR3 is built from 14 residues. CDR3 coding DNA: TGTGCCAGCAGTCGATCCGGGACAGTATTTGAAGCTTTCTTT. It yields the protein CASSRSGTVFEAFF.

This chain joins TRBV2 and TRBJ2-3; D is possibly TRBD2 (7 bases). Germline values: CDR1 SNHLY, CDR2 FYNNEI. V lost 4 bases and J lost 0, with 11 bases in between. The CDR3 totals 15 residues. The CDR3 protein is CASSAGGQSTDTQYF. CDR3 in DNA: TGTGCCAGCAGTGCCGGGGGGCAGAGCACAGATACGCAGTATTTT. The entire variable domain, with the rest obtained from reference TRBV2 and TRBJ2-3, is as follows: EPEVTQTPSHQVTQMGQEVILRCVPISNHLYFYWYRQILGQKVEFLVSFYNNEISEKSEIFDDQFSVERPDGSNFTLKIRSTKLEDSAMYFCASSAGGQSTDTQYFGPGTRLTVL.

This clone was observed a single time. The genes are TRBV5-1 and TRBJ2-3; D possibly corresponds to TRBD1 (6 bases). Germline values: CDR1 SGHRS, CDR2 YFSETQ. Trimming removed 0 bases at V and 1 base at J, with 9 bases between. This CDR3 is built from 15 residues. CDR3 in amino acids: CASSLGRTGTDTQYF. CDR3 coding DNA: TGCGCCAGCAGCTTGGGGAGGACAGGCACAGATACGCAGTATTTT. Together with reference TRBV5-1 and TRBJ2-3, the CDR3 gives the full variable domain: KAGVTQTPRYLIKTRGQQVTLSCSPISGHRSVSWYQQTPGQGLQFLFEYFSETQRNKGNFPGRFSGRQFSNSRSEMNVSTLELGDSALYLCASSLGRTGTDTQYFGPGTRLTVL.

The rearrangement links TRBV9 to TRBJ2-1, with D perhaps TRBD2 (5 bases). CDR1 is SGDLS and CDR2 is YYNGEE in the germline V gene. CDR3 length: 15 residues. Trimming shortened V by 0 bases and J by 7 bases, and 14 bases separated the two germline ends. The CDR3 DNA is TGTGCCAGCAGCGTAGAGACCCCCCGGGGAAATGAGCAGTTCTTC. Translating it yields CASSVETPRGNEQFF. Full variable domain (outside the CDR3, taken from reference TRBV9 and TRBJ2-1): DSGVTQTPKHLITATGQRVTLRCSPRSGDLSVYWYQQSLDQGLQFLIQYYNGEERAKGNILERFSAQQFPDLHSELNLSSLELGDSALYFCASSVETPRGNEQFFGPGTRLTVL.

The chain links TRBV6-6 to TRBJ1-1; D uncertain. CDR3 length: 14 amino acids. Germline CDR1 and CDR2: MNHNY and SVGAGI (reference sequence). V gave up 4 bases and J gave up 6 bases, with 15 bases separating them. The CDR3: CASSSTQSIPEAFF. CDR3 DNA sequence: TGTGCCAGCAGTTCCACACAGAGTATTCCTGAAGCTTTCTTT.

This sequence joins TRBV18 and TRBJ2-3; 9 bases fit TRBD2. Per germline, CDR1 KGHSH and CDR2 LQKENI. V lost 0 bases to trimming and J lost 5 bases; unmatched junction nucleotides: 6. CDR3 size: 16 residues. CDR3 amino acids: CASSPPPSGGRDTQYF. The CDR3 DNA reads as TGTGCCAGCTCACCACCTCCCAGCGGGGGGCGAGATACGCAGTATTTT.